One T cell receptor beta chain is described in this entry. There is no known antigen for this receptor. Qualities for individual bases were not recorded, and no much larger clone is one base off. Clipping removes 5 bases from V and 0 bases from J, with 2 as the unmatched junction base count. The CDR3 runs 14 residues from the cysteine to the phenylalanine. Only the CDR3 DNA is retained, 42 bases long and in frame from the first base. CDR1 and CDR2 are drawn from the germline V gene: SGHRS, YFSETQ. The data are from a study of cytomegalovirus exposure and HLA in healthy donors (dated by TCRdb to the late 2010s). The study in broad terms: According to a later analysis, one platform produced both the 120 validation repertoires and the 550 to 800 repertoires of the first cohort. To predict cytomegalovirus infection status, the study combined high-throughput TCR immunosequencing, statistical association of individual TCRs with disease status, and machine learning. In addition to the first cohort of about 650 subjects, a separate validation cohort of about 120 different subjects was used. The study was designed to test whether signatures of past pathogen exposure could be identified by cataloging public T cell receptors. The research as a whole found: The study gave a list of under 200 TCR beta chains associated with cytomegalovirus. While some public TCRs were present in many individuals, most TCR sequences turned up only very rarely across donors. The classifier was reported to diagnose cytomegalovirus status with high specificity and sensitivity in both the original and validation cohorts. In vitro tests confirmed that a few of the cytomegalovirus-associated TCR beta chains recognize cytomegalovirus antigens. Subsequent analysis determined that TCRs grouped into clusters in the first cohort also showed a tendency toward co-occurrence across the 90 to 150 validation repertoires, and 85% to 95% of cluster scores exceeded 0. The authors suggested that the approach could potentially be generalized to other disease states and immunological phenotypes. A later analysis lacked HLA typing for the validation cohort, so it scored co-occurrence in that cohort across all 110 or so repertoires.

Separate from the approximately 700-subject first cohort, the validation cohort of about 130 subjects was the group to which the donors belonged. The library relied on the immunoSEQ multiplex PCR assay. Per the original workflow: To diagnose cytomegalovirus status from the catalog of TCR beta chain sequences, a statistical classification framework was built. The table comes from immuneACCESS by way of TCRdb, which keeps in-frame sequences with V and J called. Part of the clones is missing from these tables; in studies checked, under half for an unresolved V gene and the rest for unknown reasons. From that table come the V and J calls and clone size; the DNA was used to work out D and trimming. Recorded for this sample are roughly 120,000 clones; under 90% of them occurred a single time. The top ten clonotypes cover around 3.4% of the sample.

This receptor chain uses TRBV5-1 and TRBJ1-3; 7 junctional bases match TRBD1. This receptor was taken from a man aged 25-45 years in good health and CMV-seronegative. Specimen: PBMCs. The bases are TGCGCCAGCAGTGACAGGGCCTCTGGAAACACCATATATTTT. Its translation reads: CASSDRASGNTIYF.